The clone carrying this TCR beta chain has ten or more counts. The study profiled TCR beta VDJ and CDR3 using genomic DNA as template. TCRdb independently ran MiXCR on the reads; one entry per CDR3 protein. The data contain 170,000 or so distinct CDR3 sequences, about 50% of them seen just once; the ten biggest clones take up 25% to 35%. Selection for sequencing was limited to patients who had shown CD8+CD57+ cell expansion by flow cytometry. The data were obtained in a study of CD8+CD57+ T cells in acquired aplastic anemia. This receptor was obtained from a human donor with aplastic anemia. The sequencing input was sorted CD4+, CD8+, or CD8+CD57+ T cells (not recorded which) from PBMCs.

The CDR3 is CASSELAGGYEQFF. The CDR3 region has the DNA TGTGCCAGCAGTGAACTAGCGGGAGGCTATGAGCAGTTCTTC. This sequence joins TRBV6-1 and TRBJ2-1; TRBD2 agrees at 11 bases. This CDR3 contains 14 residues. CDR1 is MNHNS, CDR2 SASEGT, per germline. Trimming removed 2 bases from V and 8 bases from J; junction bases left unmatched: 2.